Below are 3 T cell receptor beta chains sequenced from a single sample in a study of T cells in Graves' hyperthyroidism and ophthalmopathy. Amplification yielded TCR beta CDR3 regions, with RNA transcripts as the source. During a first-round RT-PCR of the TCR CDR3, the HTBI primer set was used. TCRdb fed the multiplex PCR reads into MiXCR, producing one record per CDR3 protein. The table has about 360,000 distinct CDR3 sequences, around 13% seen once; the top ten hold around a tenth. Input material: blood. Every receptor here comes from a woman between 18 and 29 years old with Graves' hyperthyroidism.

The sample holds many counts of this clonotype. CDR3 protein: CASSQQAGNTIYF. CDR3 in DNA: TGTGCCAGCAGCCAACAGGCTGGAAACACCATATATTTT. This chain uses TRBV5-6 with TRBJ1-3; tentatively, D is TRBD1 (5 bases). The V end was cut by 4 bases, the J end by 2 bases, with 7 bases between. The CDR3 length is 13 residues. Looked up from germline, CDR1 is SGHDT and CDR2 is YYEEEE.

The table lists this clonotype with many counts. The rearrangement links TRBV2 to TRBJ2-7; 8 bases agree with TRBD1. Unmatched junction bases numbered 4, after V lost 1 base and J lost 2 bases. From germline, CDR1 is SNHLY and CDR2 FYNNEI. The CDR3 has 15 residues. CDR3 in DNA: TGTGCCAGCAGTGAAGGGCAGGGGGCCGCCTACGAGCAGTACTTC. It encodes CASSEGQGAAYEQYF.

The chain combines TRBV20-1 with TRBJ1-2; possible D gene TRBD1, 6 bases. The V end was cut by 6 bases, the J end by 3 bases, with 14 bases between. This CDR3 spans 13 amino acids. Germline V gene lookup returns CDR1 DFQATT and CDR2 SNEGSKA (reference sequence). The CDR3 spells CSARGLGDYGYTF. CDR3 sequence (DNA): TGCAGTGCCAGGGGTCTCGGGGACTATGGCTACACCTTC.